A selection of T cell receptor beta chains follows, all from one sample in a study of long-term antiretroviral therapy in people with HIV. TCRdb's table, derived via immunoSEQ multiplex PCR, lists solely in-frame clones and lacks some. The sample has 23,000 or so clones; 81% are singletons. The input for sequencing was unsorted PBMCs, taken 0.1 years before starting antiretroviral therapy. These receptors were obtained from a man aged 35-49 years with HIV. Each CDR3 is given without its conserved first and last residue.

ASSGPSGRGNYGYT	TRBV9	TRBJ1-2
ASSQASGQSYEQY	TRBV4-1	TRBJ2-7
ASGDGPTYEQY	TRBV2	TRBJ2-7
ASRGQAKSSGNTIY	TRBV19	TRBJ1-3
ASGDLY	TRBV6-1	TRBJ2-7
ASRRTPGGSTDTQY	TRBV5-1	TRBJ2-3
ASSLAGTSEQY	TRBV5-1	TRBJ2-7
ASSLPGTGGARFGYT	TRBV11-2	TRBJ1-2
ASSWGTGPSYEQY	TRBV5-1	TRBJ2-7
ASRPGTGGYQPQH	TRBV19	TRBJ1-5
ASSYDRGYEQY	TRBV6-5	TRBJ2-7
ASSRSSDLAYEQY	TRBV18	TRBJ2-7
ASSVGGQETQY	TRBV9	TRBJ2-5
ASSPYDRGNTEAF	TRBV18	TRBJ1-1
ASSDLTTSGRRAEQF	TRBV2	TRBJ2-1
AISPGTSHEQY	TRBV10-3	TRBJ2-7
ASSEVGRGGYT	TRBV6-1	TRBJ1-2
ASSPLASGGLSNTGELF	TRBV7-9	TRBJ2-2
ASGSLGQENTGELF	TRBV27	TRBJ2-2
ASSLAAGNEQF	TRBV5-6	TRBJ2-1
ASSFLPGQMDTQY	TRBV11-1	TRBJ2-3
ASSPQGSKNIQY	TRBV5-4	TRBJ2-4
ASSRGYQETQY	TRBV13	TRBJ2-5
ASSEKLAGASGDTQY	TRBV6-1	TRBJ2-3
ASSFSERKGTQY	TRBV28	TRBJ2-5
ASSPVDRGLYGYT	TRBV18	TRBJ1-2
ASSYGGGRAYEQY	TRBV6-5	TRBJ2-7
ASSPLLNTGELF	TRBV7-9	TRBJ2-2
ASSSTNSYEQY	TRBV18	TRBJ2-7
ASSSTGTGGLEQY	TRBV5-6	TRBJ2-7
ASYPGRDTGNEQF	TRBV6-6	TRBJ2-1
ASRRLTGLEQY	TRBV28	TRBJ2-7
ASSRSGTGNQPQH	TRBV19	TRBJ1-5
ASREGQGIPNSPLH	TRBV28	TRBJ1-6
ASSQTGRETEAF	TRBV2	TRBJ1-1
ASTAHRMNTEAF	TRBV27	TRBJ1-1
ASSFGRLDTQY	TRBV7-9	TRBJ2-3
ASSVQAGGRQPQH	TRBV19	TRBJ1-5
ATEGTSNYEQY	TRBV10-3	TRBJ2-7
ASSYERGYTGELF	TRBV6-5	TRBJ2-2
ASSSREATDTQY	TRBV6-5	TRBJ2-3
ASSSGASVADEQY	TRBV5-1	TRBJ2-7